This T cell receptor beta chain is drawn from a study of blood T cell repertoires in COVID-19 (dated by TCRdb to 2019 to 2021). Study-wide context: Samples covering the acute and convalescent phases of COVID-19 were provided by collaborators in the United States, Italy and Spain. The material from the prospective study consisted of cDNA or gDNA derived from T cells, B-cell-depleted T cells, or PBMCs. The samples were drawn from the first 160 participants of the ongoing ImmuneRACE study and from roughly 1,300 subjects provided by 6 global collaborators. A freely available public database, intended as a resource for researchers studying the immune response to SARS-CoV-2, is where the repertoires were released. Subjects who had been exposed to COVID-19, were actively infected with it, or had recovered from it provided the deeply sampled blood TCRbeta repertoires that made up the dataset. A de-identified subject ID, COVID-19 status, age in years and sex were almost always included in the sample metadata. Where HLA class I and class II types were available, the types were taken from metadata supplied by the sample provider, not from assay-based typing.

With respect to this clone: Its antigen is not yet known. No quality values exist for individual bases; no much larger clone is one base distant.

Trimming removed 4 bases from V and 9 bases from J, leaving 10 bases between the germline ends. There are 11 amino acids in the CDR3, from cysteine to phenylalanine inclusive. Only the CDR3 portion is preserved as DNA: 33 bases, with reading frame beginning at the first base. CDR1 is given as SNHLY and CDR2 as FYNNEI, both from the germline V gene. What the work shows at the level of the full study, not this receptor alone: Clinical and demographic metadata were provided uncurated, with the amount varying by source and participant.

One collaborating source in Seattle enrolled patients during active infection and followed them longitudinally through the course of disease. Each collaborating institution followed its own protocols to collect whole blood in K2EDTA tubes. For TCRbeta analysis, collaborators shipped samples as frozen whole blood, isolated PBMCs, or DNA extracted from either of those sample types. The immunoSEQ Assay, a bias-controlled multiplex PCR, was used to amplify TCRbeta CDR3 regions from genomic DNA. From the authors' description of their analysis: The number of nucleated cells in each sample was estimated by amplification of reference gene primers within the assay. Sequence reads were collapsed and filtered to measure the absolute abundance of every unique TCRbeta CDR3 rearrangement. For each sample, productive Simpson clonality was calculated as the square root of Simpson's diversity index over productive rearrangements. The table was pulled from immuneACCESS by TCRdb, which kept in-frame rearrangements only. Such tables lose some clones; where checked, under half of the loss comes from unresolved V genes, and the rest has no known cause. Clone size and the V and J calls come from that table; the DNA yielded D and trimming. For this sample the table gives about 130,000 clones, of which 86% were detected only once. The ten biggest clones cover around 10% of the sample.

The sequenced material came from peripheral blood. Recombination linked TRBV2 to TRBJ2-7, with no confidently assigned D gene. The sequence was obtained from an older woman with COVID-19, enrolled during active disease. The CDR3 is CASSGFRGQYF. The nucleotide sequence is TGTGCCAGCAGTGGGTTTCGAGGGCAGTACTTC. With all but the CDR3 taken from the reference TRBV2 and TRBJ2-7 genes, the full variable domain is: EPEVTQTPSHQVTQMGQEVILRCVPISNHLYFYWYRQILGQKVEFLVSFYNNEISEKSEIFDDQFSVERPDGSNFTLKIRSTKLEDSAMYFCASSGFRGQYFGPGTRLTVT.